The 22 T cell receptor beta chains below come from one sample, sequenced in a study of cytomegalovirus exposure and HLA in healthy donors. PCR involved 60 Vbeta and 13 Jbeta primers. Repertoires were generated with immunoSEQ multiplex PCR, while TCRdb's copy carries only in-frame clones and drops some. The table includes 220,000 or so clones, about 75% detected once. Sequenced sample: PBMCs. The source is a woman aged 25 to 39 in good health and CMV-seronegative.

CDR3: CASSSLGGISNEKLFF. The CDR3 region has the DNA TGTGCCAGCAGCTCCCTTGGGGGGATTTCTAATGAAAAACTGTTTTTT. The chain combines TRBV7-9 with TRBJ1-4, with D possibly TRBD1 on 5 matching bases. Germline-derived CDR1 and CDR2 are SEHNR and FQNEAQ (reference sequence). The CDR3 is 16 amino acids. V was clipped by 4 bases and J by 3 bases, with 15 bases between them.

The chain has TRBV19 and TRBJ2-1, with TRBD2 matching over 12 bases. V was pared by 4 bases and J by 3 bases, with 4 bases of the junction left unmatched. Germline V gene data show CDR1 as LNHDA and CDR2 as SQIVND (reference sequence). The CDR3 runs to 16 residues. CDR3 nucleotide sequence: TGTGCCAGTAGTAATCTAGCGGGAGGGAGCTACAATGAGCAGTTCTTC. Its protein is CASSNLAGGSYNEQFF.

The chain couples TRBV6-5 to TRBJ2-4, with D possibly TRBD1 on 6 matching bases. The V gene lost 2 bases and the J gene lost 8 bases, with 13 bases spanning the gap. The CDR3 is 14 residues long. Germline assignment: CDR1 MNHEY and CDR2 SVGAGI. DNA for the CDR3: TGTGCCAGCAGTTACACAGGGATTCCGGACATTCAGTACTTC. It yields the protein CASSYTGIPDIQYF.

The chain recombines TRBV7-9 with TRBJ2-7, with 11 bases lining up with TRBD2. This CDR3 has 14 residues. The V gene end was trimmed by 5 bases and the J gene end by 3 bases; junction bases not matched to a gene: 3. In germline, CDR1 is SEHNR, CDR2 FQNEAQ (reference sequence). The CDR3 region has the DNA TGTGCCAGCAGCACCGGGACTAGCGGCTACGAGCAGTACTTC. Translated, it gives CASSTGTSGYEQYF.

V usage is TRBV14 and J usage is TRBJ2-3, with 8 nucleotides matching TRBD1. V lost 1 base and J lost 3; bases outside the gene matches: 15. Germline-derived CDR1 and CDR2 are SGHDN and FVKESK. This CDR3 spans 19 amino acids. The CDR3 protein is CASSQGRIWTGRGTDTQYF. The DNA of the CDR3 is TGTGCCAGCAGCCAAGGACGGATATGGACAGGGAGAGGTACAGATACGCAGTATTTT.

The gene calls are TRBV5-8 and TRBJ1-2; the D gene is possibly TRBD1 (6 bases). The germline CDR1 and CDR2 sequences are SGHTS and YDEGEE. The V end lost 6 bases, the J end lost 1 base, and 7 bases lay between the germline ends. This CDR3 region has 12 residues. CDR3 residues: CASNRVNYGYTF. In DNA form, the CDR3 reads TGTGCCAGCAACAGGGTTAACTATGGCTACACCTTC.

This rearrangement joins TRBV6-1 to TRBJ2-5, with TRBD1 as a possible D gene (5 bases). CDR1 is MNHNS and CDR2 is SASEGT in the germline V gene. The CDR3 is 14 residues long. V lost 6 bases and J lost 2, with 13 bases in between. CDR3 sequence reads: CASSRDSLQETQYF. The CDR3 nucleotides read TGTGCCAGCAGCCGCGACAGCCTACAAGAGACCCAGTACTTC.

The chain employs TRBV19 and TRBJ2-2; D gene unclear. The length of the CDR3 is 15 residues. Trimming cost V 3 bases and J 1 base, with 9 bases left between them. Germline loops: CDR1 LNHDA, CDR2 SQIVND (reference sequence). CDR3: CASSIQNQNTGELFF. The CDR3 region has the DNA TGTGCCAGTAGTATCCAGAACCAGAACACCGGGGAGCTGTTTTTT.

This chain links TRBV30 with TRBJ2-5; TRBD2 matches 14 bases. The J call may be in error: the DNA end matches TRBJ2-7 better. The CDR3 contains 15 residues. CDR1 GTSNPN and CDR2 SVGIG come from the germline V gene (reference sequence). Written as DNA, the CDR3 is TGTGCCTGGAGTGTTGGGGGACTAGCGGGAGCCGAGCAGTACTTC. This sequence encodes CAWSVGGLAGAEQYF.

The rearrangement links TRBV5-6 to TRBJ1-6; 7 bases fit TRBD1. Germline V gives CDR1 SGHDT, CDR2 YYEEEE. The CDR3 extends over 13 amino acids. Unmatched junction bases numbered 5, after V lost 6 bases and J lost 8 bases. The CDR3 DNA is TGTGCCAGCAACGGACAGGACCATTCACCCCTCCACTTT. This gives the protein CASNGQDHSPLHF. The full variable domain, completed using reference TRBV5-6 and TRBJ1-6, is DAGVTQSPTHLIKTRGQQVTLRCSPKSGHDTVSWYQQALGQGPQFIFQYYEEEERQRGNFPDRFSGHQFPNYSSELNVNALLLGDSALYLCASNGQDHSPLHFGNGTRLTVT.

The V gene is TRBV7-3, the J gene TRBJ2-1, with 8 positions matching TRBD1. Losses at the gene ends were 9 bases for V and 4 bases for J; bases not matched to a gene: 5. Germline V gene data show CDR1 as SGHTA and CDR2 as FQGTGA. The CDR3 consists of 13 residues. The CDR3 nucleotides read TGTGCCAGTGGACAGGGACGTTACAATGAGCAGTTCTTC. Amino acids: CASGQGRYNEQFF. The whole variable domain, filled in from reference TRBV7-3 and TRBJ2-1, reads GAGVSQTPSNKVTEKGKYVELRCDPISGHTALYWYRQSLGQGPEFLIYFQGTGAADDSGLPNDRFFAVRPEGSVSTLKIQRTERGDSAVYLCASGQGRYNEQFFGPGTRLTVL.

The J gene is TRBJ1-1, the V gene TRBV6-5; the D is unclear. The ends were cut back, 2 bases at V and 0 bases at J, with 13 bases in the middle. CDR3 size: 16 residues. CDR1 is MNHEY and CDR2 is SVGAGI in the germline V gene. The CDR3 DNA reads TGTGCCAGCAGTTACGGCGGAGGTCACATGAACACTGAAGCTTTCTTT. Translated, it gives CASSYGGGHMNTEAFF.

V is TRBV6-1 and J is TRBJ1-1; the match to TRBD1 covers 8 bases. In germline, CDR1 is MNHNS, CDR2 SASEGT. Trimming at V came to 2 bases and at J to 5 bases, leaving 1 base not matched to a gene. CDR3 length: 13 residues. The CDR3 nucleotides read TGTGCCAGCAGTGAACAGGGGGCAACTGAAGCTTTCTTT. Its protein is CASSEQGATEAFF.

The chain links TRBV27 to TRBJ1-1; D unclear. V was clipped by 5 bases and J by 6 bases, with 19 bases between them. This CDR3 is 15 amino acids long. From germline, CDR1 is MNHEY and CDR2 SMNVEV (reference sequence). In DNA form, the CDR3 reads TGTGCCAGCAGTCCCCTCAGGCCCGGGGTCGCTGAAGCTTTCTTT. It is translated as CASSPLRPGVAEAFF.

The V and J genes are TRBV6-1 and TRBJ1-6, with 7 positions matching TRBD1. The junction had 10 bases not matched to a gene; V was cut back by 2 bases and J by 0 bases. The CDR3 extends over 19 amino acids. CDR1 is MNHNS, CDR2 SASEGT, per germline. The CDR3 reads CASSEWDSIRGSYNSPLHF. As DNA, the CDR3 is TGTGCCAGCAGTGAATGGGACAGCATAAGGGGCTCCTATAATTCACCCCTCCACTTT.

The rearrangement uses TRBV2 and TRBJ2-5; D unresolved. The DNA end favors TRBJ2-7, so the J call may be wrong. The CDR3 loop spans 12 amino acids. Germline-derived CDR1 and CDR2 are SNHLY and FYNNEI. The chain's CDR3 is CASSEAPYEQYF. The CDR3 DNA is TGTGCCAGCAGTGAAGCGCCCTACGAGCAGTACTTC.

This chain connects TRBV14 to TRBJ2-7, with D perhaps matching TRBD2 (7 bases). CDR3 length: 15 residues. Trimming left V 5 bases short and J 5 bases short, with 19 bases between. CDR1 SGHDN and CDR2 FVKESK come from the germline V gene. DNA of the CDR3: TGTGCCAGCAGCAGACCCGGGGGGCGCATCGACGAGCAGTACTTC. Its protein is CASSRPGGRIDEQYF.

This chain joins TRBV6-6 and TRBJ1-2; 9 bases align to TRBD1. The CDR3 is made up of 15 amino acids. Germline values: CDR1 MNHNY, CDR2 SVGAGI (reference sequence). Germline trimming cut 2 bases from V and 8 bases from J; bases unmatched to any gene: 9. The CDR3 region has the DNA TGTGCCAGCAGTTACGTTGGACAGGGGAAGGACGGCTACACCTTC. This sequence encodes CASSYVGQGKDGYTF.

The V gene is TRBV28, the J gene TRBJ2-7; TRBD1 might be the D (5 bases). V was cut by 4 bases and J by 2 bases, with 9 bases left in between. CDR3 length: 13 residues. The germline CDR1 and CDR2 sequences are MDHEN and SYDVKM. The CDR3 here is CASSSVGAYEQYF. The CDR3 DNA sequence: TGTGCCAGCAGTTCAGTAGGGGCCTACGAGCAGTACTTC.

The chain is built from TRBV6-1 and TRBJ2-1, with 10 bases aligning to TRBD2. This CDR3 region has 14 residues. From germline, CDR1 is MNHNS and CDR2 SASEGT. V lost 4 bases and J lost 13; bases outside the gene matches: 10. The CDR3 DNA reads TGTGCCAGCAGTGCTAGGAGCGGGAGGGAGGGACAGTTCTTC. It translates to CASSARSGREGQFF.

The chain is built from TRBV10-2 and TRBJ2-1; 7 bases are a match to TRBD2. With 0 bases clipped from V and 6 bases from J, the junction kept 20 bases outside the gene matches. The CDR3 has 20 amino acids. Germline V gene lookup returns CDR1 WSHSY and CDR2 SAAADI. CDR3 DNA: TGCGCCAGCAGTGAGTCTCCCTCCGTCGTAGCGGGTCCCGAATCCAATGAGCAGTTCTTC. Encoded protein: CASSESPSVVAGPESNEQFF.

The chain joins TRBV6-4 to TRBJ2-1; 13 bases align to TRBD2. Germline V CDR1 and CDR2: MRHNA, SNTAGT. Trimming cost V 5 bases and J 7 bases; bases outside gene matches: 5. The CDR3 totals 15 residues. CDR3 DNA: TGTGCCAGCAGTTCAGGACTAGCGGGGGCAAATGAGCAGTTCTTC. This translates into CASSSGLAGANEQFF.